The 9 T cell receptor beta chains in this list originate from one sample, sequenced in a study of blood T cells in healthy people across ages. Together with a sample-barcoded 5' primer, a J-beta primer mix was included in a second PCR lasting roughly 6 to 12 cycles. One entry per CDR3 protein, called by TCRdb with MiXCR from the 5' RACE reads. Here the sample spans some 1.4 million distinct CDR3 sequences, approximately 38% being singletons. Sequencing was done on a sample of blood. These TCRs come from a woman between 18 and 29 years old in good health.

This chain joins TRBV14 and TRBJ2-3; weak D call: TRBD1 (5 bases). The V end lost 0 bases, the J end lost 9 bases, and 16 bases lay between the germline ends. Germline loops: CDR1 SGHDN, CDR2 FVKESK. The CDR3 is 15 amino acids. Here the CDR3 DNA reads TGTGCCAGCAGCCAAGACCCCCTTTGGGGCGGCACGCAGTATTTT. Translating it yields CASSQDPLWGGTQYF.

The V call is TRBV5-4, the J call TRBJ2-4; 7 positions agree with TRBD2. Gene TRBJ2-5 matches the end of the DNA better, so the J call may be wrong. CDR3 length equals 15 residues. CDR1 and CDR2 (germline): SGHNT, YYREEE (reference sequence). The CDR3 nucleotides read TGTGCCAGCAGCTTAGGGAGGGATATTCTGGGGACCCAGTACTTC. Translated: CASSLGRDILGTQYF.

This sequence joins TRBV9 and TRBJ2-2, with 13 bases identical to TRBD2. The ends lost 4 bases at V and 8 bases at J; junction bases unmatched: 11. Germline V gene data show CDR1 as SGDLS and CDR2 as YYNGEE. The CDR3 has 17 amino acids. The CDR3 DNA is TGTGCCAGCAGCCCCCGGACTAGCGGGAGTCTTAGAGGGGAGCTGTTTTTT. Amino acid sequence: CASSPRTSGSLRGELFF.

CDR3 sequence reads: CSARVRTTYGYTF. CDR3 DNA: TGCAGTGCTAGAGTCCGGACAACTTATGGCTACACCTTC. The V gene is TRBV20-1, the J gene TRBJ1-2; possibly TRBD1 for D (5 bases). The V gene's germline CDR1 is DFQATT and CDR2 SNEGSKA (reference sequence). Trimming took off 1 base at V and 5 bases at J, with 11 bases between the two ends. The CDR3 contains 13 residues.

This chain joins TRBV7-6 and TRBJ2-2; D gene unclear. V lost 3 bases and J lost 8, with 4 bases in between. There are 11 residues in the CDR3. Germline loops: CDR1 SGHVS, CDR2 FNYEAQ. CDR3 in amino acids: CASSFEGELFF. The CDR3 nucleotides are TGTGCCAGCAGCTTCGAAGGGGAGCTGTTTTTT.

CDR3 DNA sequence: TGTGCCACCAGTGAAGGGGGCAGGGCCTTTGGGACAGATACGCAGTATTTT. Translation: CATSEGGRAFGTDTQYF. The rearrangement uses TRBV24-1 and TRBJ2-3; 7 bases are a match to TRBD1. CDR1 is KGHDR, CDR2 SFDVKD, per germline. The CDR3 totals 17 residues. The V and J ends lost 4 bases and 3 bases, in that order; junction bases with no gene match: 12.

The rearrangement uses TRBV27 and TRBJ1-2; the D gene is possibly TRBD1 (6 bases). The CDR3 totals 16 residues. Germline values: CDR1 MNHEY, CDR2 SMNVEV (reference sequence). Deletions cut 5 bases from V and 0 bases from J, with 16 bases between. For the CDR3, the DNA is TGTGCCAGCAGTCGAAACGGCAGGGGTCCTAACTATGGCTACACCTTC. Residues: CASSRNGRGPNYGYTF.

The chain has TRBV6-5 and TRBJ1-2, with a tentative D call TRBD1 (5 bases). The V end lost 6 bases, the J end lost 8 bases, and 25 bases lay between the germline ends. The CDR3 length is 16 residues. Looked up from germline, CDR1 is MNHEY and CDR2 is SVGAGI. CDR3 loop: CASSPHPGTGREGYTF. The CDR3 bases are TGTGCCAGCAGCCCTCACCCCGGGACGGGGAGAGAAGGCTACACCTTC.

This clonotype was picked up a small number of times. V usage is TRBV10-3 and J usage is TRBJ2-3; 13 positions agree with TRBD2. Per the germline V gene, CDR1 is ENHRY and CDR2 is SYGVKD. J lost 3 bases, V lost 5 bases, and 2 bases had no gene match. The CDR3 is made up of 15 amino acids. CDR3 region: CAISSLAGGTDTQYF. CDR3 sequence (DNA): TGTGCCATCAGTTCACTAGCGGGAGGGACAGATACGCAGTATTTT.